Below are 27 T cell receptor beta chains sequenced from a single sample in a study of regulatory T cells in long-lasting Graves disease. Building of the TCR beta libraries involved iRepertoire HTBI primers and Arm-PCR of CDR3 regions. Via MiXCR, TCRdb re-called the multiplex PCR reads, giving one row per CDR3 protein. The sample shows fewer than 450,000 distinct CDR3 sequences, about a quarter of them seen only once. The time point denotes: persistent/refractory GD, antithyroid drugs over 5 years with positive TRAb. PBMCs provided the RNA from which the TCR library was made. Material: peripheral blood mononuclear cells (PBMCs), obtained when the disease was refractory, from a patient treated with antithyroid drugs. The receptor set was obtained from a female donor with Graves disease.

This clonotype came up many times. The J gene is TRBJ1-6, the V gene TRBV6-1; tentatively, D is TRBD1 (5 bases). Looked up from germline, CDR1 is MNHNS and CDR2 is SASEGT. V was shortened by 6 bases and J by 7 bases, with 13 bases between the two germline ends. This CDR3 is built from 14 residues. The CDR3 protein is CASRTGRTNSPLHF. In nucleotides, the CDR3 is TGTGCCAGCAGAACGGGACGGACCAATTCACCCCTCCACTTT.

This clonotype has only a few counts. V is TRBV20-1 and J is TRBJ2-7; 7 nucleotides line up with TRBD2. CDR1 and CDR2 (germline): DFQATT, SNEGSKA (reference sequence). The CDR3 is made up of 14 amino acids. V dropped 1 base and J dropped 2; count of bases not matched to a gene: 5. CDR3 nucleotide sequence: TGCAGTGCTAGAGGTAGCGGGCGAACCTACGAGCAGTACTTC. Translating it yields CSARGSGRTYEQYF.

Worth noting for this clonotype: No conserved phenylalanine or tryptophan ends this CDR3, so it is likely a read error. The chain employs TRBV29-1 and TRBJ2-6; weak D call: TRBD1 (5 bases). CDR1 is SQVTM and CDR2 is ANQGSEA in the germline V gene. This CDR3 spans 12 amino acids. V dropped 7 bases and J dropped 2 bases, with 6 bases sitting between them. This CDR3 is CSADTGANVLTL. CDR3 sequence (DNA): TGCAGCGCGGACACTGGGGCCAACGTCCTGACTCTC.

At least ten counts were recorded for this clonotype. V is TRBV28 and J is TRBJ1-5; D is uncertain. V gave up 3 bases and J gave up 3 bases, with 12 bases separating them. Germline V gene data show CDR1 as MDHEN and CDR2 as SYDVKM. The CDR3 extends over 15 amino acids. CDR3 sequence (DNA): TGTGCCAGCAGTTTCGGCCGGGGAGACAATCAGCCCCAGCATTTT. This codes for CASSFGRGDNQPQHF.

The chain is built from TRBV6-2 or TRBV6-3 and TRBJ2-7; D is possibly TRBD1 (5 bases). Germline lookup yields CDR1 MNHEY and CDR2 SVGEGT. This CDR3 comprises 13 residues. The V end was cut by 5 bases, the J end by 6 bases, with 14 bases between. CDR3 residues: CASSRTRNSEQYF. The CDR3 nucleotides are TGTGCCAGCAGTAGGACACGTAACTCCGAGCAGTACTTC.

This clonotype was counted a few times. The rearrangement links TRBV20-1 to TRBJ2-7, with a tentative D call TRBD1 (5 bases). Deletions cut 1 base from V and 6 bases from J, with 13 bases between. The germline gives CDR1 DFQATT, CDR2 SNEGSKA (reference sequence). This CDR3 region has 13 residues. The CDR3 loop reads CSARGAGWGEQYF. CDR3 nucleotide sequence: TGCAGTGCTAGAGGGGCAGGGTGGGGCGAGCAGTACTTC.

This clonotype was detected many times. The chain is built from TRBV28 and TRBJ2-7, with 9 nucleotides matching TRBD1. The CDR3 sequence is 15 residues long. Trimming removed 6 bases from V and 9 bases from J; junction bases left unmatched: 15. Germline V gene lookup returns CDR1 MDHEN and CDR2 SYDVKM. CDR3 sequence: CASSQITGGSRRQYF. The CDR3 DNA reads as TGTGCCAGCAGCCAGATAACAGGGGGCTCTCGTAGGCAGTACTTC.

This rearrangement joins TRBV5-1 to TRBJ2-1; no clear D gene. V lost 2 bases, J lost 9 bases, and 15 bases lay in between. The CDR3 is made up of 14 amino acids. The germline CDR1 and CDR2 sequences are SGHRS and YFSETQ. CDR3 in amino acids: CASSFSIRLGEQFF. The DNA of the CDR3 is TGCGCCAGCAGCTTCTCGATTCGTCTAGGTGAGCAGTTCTTC.

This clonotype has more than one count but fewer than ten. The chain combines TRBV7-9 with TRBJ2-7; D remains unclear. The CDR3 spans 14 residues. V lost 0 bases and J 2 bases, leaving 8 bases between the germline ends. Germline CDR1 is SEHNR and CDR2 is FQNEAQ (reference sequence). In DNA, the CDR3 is TGTGCCAGCAGCTTAGCCTTTCAGACCTACGAGCAGTACTTC. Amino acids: CASSLAFQTYEQYF.

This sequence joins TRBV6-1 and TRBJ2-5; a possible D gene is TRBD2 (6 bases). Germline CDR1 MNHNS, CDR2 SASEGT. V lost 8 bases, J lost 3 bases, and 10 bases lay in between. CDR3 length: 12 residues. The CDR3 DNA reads TGTGCCAGCGGAAGGACTAAAGAGACCCAGTACTTC. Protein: CASGRTKETQYF.

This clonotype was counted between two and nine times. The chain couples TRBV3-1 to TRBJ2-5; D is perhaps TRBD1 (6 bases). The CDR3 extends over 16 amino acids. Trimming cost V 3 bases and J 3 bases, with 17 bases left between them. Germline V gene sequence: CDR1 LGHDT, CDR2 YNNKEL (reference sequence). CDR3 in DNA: TGTGCCAGCAGCCACAATATACAGGGCGCTAAAGAGACCCAGTACTTC. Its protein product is CASSHNIQGAKETQYF.

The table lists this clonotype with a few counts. The CDR3 DNA follows: TGTGCCAGCAGTTTTCAGGGCCACACTGAAGCTTTCTTT. This codes for CASSFQGHTEAFF. The chain employs TRBV28 and TRBJ1-1; D might be TRBD1 (5 bases). The CDR3 is 13 residues long. CDR1 MDHEN and CDR2 SYDVKM come from the germline V gene. Trimming pared 3 bases from V and 3 bases from J, leaving 8 bases between.

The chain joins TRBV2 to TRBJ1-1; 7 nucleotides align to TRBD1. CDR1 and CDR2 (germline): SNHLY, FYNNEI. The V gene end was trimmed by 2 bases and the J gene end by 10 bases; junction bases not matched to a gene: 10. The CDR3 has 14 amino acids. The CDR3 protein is CASSEKGQYYGAFF. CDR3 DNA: TGTGCCAGCAGTGAAAAGGGACAGTATTATGGAGCTTTCTTT.

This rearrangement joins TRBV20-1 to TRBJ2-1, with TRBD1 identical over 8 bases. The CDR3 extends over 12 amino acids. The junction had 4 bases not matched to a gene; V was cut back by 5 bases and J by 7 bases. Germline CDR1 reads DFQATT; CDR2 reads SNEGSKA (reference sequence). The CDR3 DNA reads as TGCAGTGCTGAAACAGGGGGGAATGAGCAGTTCTTC. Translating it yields CSAETGGNEQFF.

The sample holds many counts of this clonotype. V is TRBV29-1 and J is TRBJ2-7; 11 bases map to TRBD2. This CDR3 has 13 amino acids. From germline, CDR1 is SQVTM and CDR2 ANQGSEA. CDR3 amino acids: CSSLLAGVGEQYF. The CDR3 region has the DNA TGCAGTTCGTTACTAGCGGGAGTAGGCGAGCAGTACTTC.

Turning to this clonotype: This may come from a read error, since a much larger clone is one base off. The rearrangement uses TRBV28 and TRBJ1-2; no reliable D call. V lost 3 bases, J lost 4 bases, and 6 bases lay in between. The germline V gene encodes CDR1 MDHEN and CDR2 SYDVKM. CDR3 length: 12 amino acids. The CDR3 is CASSFVLYGYTF. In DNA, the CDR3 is TGTGCCAGCAGTTTCGTACTCTATGGCTACACCTTC.

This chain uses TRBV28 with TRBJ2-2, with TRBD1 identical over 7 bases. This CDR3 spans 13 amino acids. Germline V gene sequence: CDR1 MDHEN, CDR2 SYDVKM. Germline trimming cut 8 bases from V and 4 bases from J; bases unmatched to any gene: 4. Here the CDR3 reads CASWDRSTGELFF. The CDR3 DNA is TGTGCCAGCTGGGACAGATCCACCGGGGAGCTGTTTTTT.

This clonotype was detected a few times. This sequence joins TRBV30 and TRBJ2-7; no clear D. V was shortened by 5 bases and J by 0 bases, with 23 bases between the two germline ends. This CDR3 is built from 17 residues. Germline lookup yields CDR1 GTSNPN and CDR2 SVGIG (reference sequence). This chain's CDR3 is CAWRVMRGPRASYEQYF. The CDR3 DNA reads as TGTGCCTGGCGGGTTATGCGTGGACCAAGGGCCTCCTACGAGCAGTACTTC.

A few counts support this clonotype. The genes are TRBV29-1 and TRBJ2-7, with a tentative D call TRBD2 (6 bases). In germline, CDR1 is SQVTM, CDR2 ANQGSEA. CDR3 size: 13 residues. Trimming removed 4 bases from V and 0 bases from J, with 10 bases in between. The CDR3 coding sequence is TGCAGCGTTGTAGGTAGCGGCTCCTACGAGCAGTACTTC. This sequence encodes CSVVGSGSYEQYF.

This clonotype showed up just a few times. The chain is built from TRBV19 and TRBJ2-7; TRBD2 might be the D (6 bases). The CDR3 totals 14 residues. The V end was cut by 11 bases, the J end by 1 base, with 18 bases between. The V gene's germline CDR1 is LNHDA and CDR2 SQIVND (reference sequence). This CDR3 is CAHTGGSLSYEQYF. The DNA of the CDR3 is TGTGCCCATACCGGGGGTAGCCTATCCTACGAGCAGTACTTC.

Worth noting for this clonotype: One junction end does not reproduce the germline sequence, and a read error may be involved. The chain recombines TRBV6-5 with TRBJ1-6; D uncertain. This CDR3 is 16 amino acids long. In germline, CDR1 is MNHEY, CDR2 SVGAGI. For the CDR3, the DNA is TGTGCCAGCAGTTCCTCGGGGAGCTCCTATAATTCACCCCCCCACTTT. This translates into CASSSSGSSYNSPPHF.

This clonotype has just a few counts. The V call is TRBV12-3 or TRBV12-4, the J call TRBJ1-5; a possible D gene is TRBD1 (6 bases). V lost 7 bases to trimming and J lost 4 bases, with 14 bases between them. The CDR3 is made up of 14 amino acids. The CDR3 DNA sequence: TGTGCCAGCAAAACGGGGGGCCGGAATCAGCCCCAGCATTTT. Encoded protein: CASKTGGRNQPQHF.

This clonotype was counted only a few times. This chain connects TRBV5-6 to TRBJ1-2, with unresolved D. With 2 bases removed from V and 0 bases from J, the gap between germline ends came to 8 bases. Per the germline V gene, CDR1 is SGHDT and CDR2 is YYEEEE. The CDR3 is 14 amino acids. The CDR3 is CASSFGSTNYGYTF. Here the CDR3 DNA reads TGTGCCAGCAGCTTCGGTTCAACTAACTATGGCTACACCTTC.

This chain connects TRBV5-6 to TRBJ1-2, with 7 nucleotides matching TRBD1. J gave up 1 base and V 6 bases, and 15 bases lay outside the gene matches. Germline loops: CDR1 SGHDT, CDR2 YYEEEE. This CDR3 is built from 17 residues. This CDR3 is CASINPSLRDSNYGYTF. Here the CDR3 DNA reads TGTGCCAGCATCAATCCCAGTTTGCGGGACAGTAACTATGGCTACACCTTC.

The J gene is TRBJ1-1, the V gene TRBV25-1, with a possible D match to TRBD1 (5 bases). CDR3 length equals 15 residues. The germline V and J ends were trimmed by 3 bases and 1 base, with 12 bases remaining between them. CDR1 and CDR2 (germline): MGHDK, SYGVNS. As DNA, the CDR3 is TGTGCCAGCAGTGATTCCCTAGGACAGAACACTGAAGCTTTCTTT. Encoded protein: CASSDSLGQNTEAFF. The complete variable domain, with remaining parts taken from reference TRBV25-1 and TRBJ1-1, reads EADIYQTPRYLVIGTGKKITLECSQTMGHDKMYWYQQDPGMELHLIHYSYGVNSTEKGDLSSESTVSRIRTEHFPLTLESARPSHTSQYLCASSDSLGQNTEAFFGQGTRLTVV.

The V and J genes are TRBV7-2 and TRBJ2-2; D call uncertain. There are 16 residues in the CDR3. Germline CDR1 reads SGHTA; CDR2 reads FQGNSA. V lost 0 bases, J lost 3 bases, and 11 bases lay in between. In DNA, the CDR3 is TGTGCCAGCAGCTTAGCGCTTGAACTCTACACCGGGGAGCTGTTTTTT. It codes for CASSLALELYTGELFF.

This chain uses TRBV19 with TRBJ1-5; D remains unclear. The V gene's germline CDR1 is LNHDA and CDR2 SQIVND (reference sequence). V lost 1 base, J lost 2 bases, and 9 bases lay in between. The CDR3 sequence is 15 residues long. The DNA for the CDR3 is TGTGCCAGTAGTATAGGGGCCGGTGGCAATCAGCCCCAGCATTTT. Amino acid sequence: CASSIGAGGNQPQHF.